This is a list of T cell receptor beta chains from one sample in a study of blood T cell repertoires in COVID-19. The repertoire was sequenced with immunoSEQ multiplex PCR; TCRdb's copy has only in-frame clones and lacks some. The sample includes 200,000 to 300,000 clones, 75% to 85% of them seen just once. The specimen sequenced was peripheral blood. These receptor sequences come from a woman aged 55-69 years with active or convalescent COVID-19. CDR3s include the opening cysteine and the closing phenylalanine or tryptophan. The order of the fields is V gene, J gene, D gene, clone size, CDR3 DNA, CDR3 protein. D genes are given only for firm matches. Size values are once, few and many counts, or a class for expanded clones, and some rows have none.

V gene: TRBV30; J gene: TRBJ2-5; D gene: TRBD1; clone size: .; CDR3 DNA: TGTGCCTGGAGAGACTCGGGACAGTCGAGAGTGACCCAGTACTTC; CDR3 protein: CAWRDSGQSRVTQYF
V gene: TRBV9; J gene: TRBJ2-2; D gene: .; clone size: .; CDR3 DNA: TGTGCCAGCAGCGAGGGTTCGGGGAAGAACACCGGGGAGCTGTTTTTT; CDR3 protein: CASSEGSGKNTGELFF
V gene: TRBV6-6; J gene: TRBJ1-2; D gene: .; clone size: .; CDR3 DNA: TGTGCCACCAGACCGAGCGCGGGTGGCGGCTACACCTTC; CDR3 protein: CATRPSAGGGYTF
V gene: TRBV11-2; J gene: TRBJ1-6; D gene: .; clone size: once; CDR3 DNA: TGTGCCAGCAGCTTAGGGGGCTTCAATTCACCCCTCCACTTT; CDR3 protein: CASSLGGFNSPLHF
V gene: TRBV27; J gene: TRBJ1-2; D gene: TRBD1; clone size: .; CDR3 DNA: TGTGCCAGCAGTTTAAGGCTTGGGCGGGGACAGGGCTATGGCTACACCTTC; CDR3 protein: CASSLRLGRGQGYGYTF
V gene: TRBV6-6; J gene: TRBJ1-6; D gene: .; clone size: .; CDR3 DNA: TGTGCCAGCAATCCTAACAGGGAGAATTCACCCCTCCACTTT; CDR3 protein: CASNPNRENSPLHF
V gene: TRBV30; J gene: TRBJ1-2; D gene: TRBD1; clone size: .; CDR3 DNA: TGTGCCTGGAGTGTACGACAGGGGGCTAGGCACTATGGCTACACCTTC; CDR3 protein: CAWSVRQGARHYGYTF
V gene: TRBV27; J gene: TRBJ2-5; D gene: TRBD2; clone size: .; CDR3 DNA: TGTGCCAGCAGTCCCAGACTAGCTTGGGAGACCCAGTACTTC; CDR3 protein: CASSPRLAWETQYF
V gene: TRBV20-1; J gene: TRBJ1-5; D gene: .; clone size: .; CDR3 DNA: TGCAGTGCCGGGAGGCAGCCCCAGCATTTT; CDR3 protein: CSAGRQPQHF
V gene: TRBV5-1; J gene: TRBJ1-2; D gene: .; clone size: few; CDR3 DNA: TGCGCCAGCAGCTGGACAGTGCCTAACTATGGCTACACCTTC; CDR3 protein: CASSWTVPNYGYTF
V gene: TRBV14; J gene: TRBJ2-7; D gene: .; clone size: few; CDR3 DNA: TGTGCCAGCAGCCAAGCGAGATACGAGCAGTACTTC; CDR3 protein: CASSQARYEQYF
V gene: TRBV19; J gene: TRBJ2-3; D gene: TRBD1; clone size: .; CDR3 DNA: TGTGCCAGTAGTCCACGGGACAGGGGGAACACAGATACGCAGTATTTT; CDR3 protein: CASSPRDRGNTDTQYF
V gene: TRBV9; J gene: TRBJ1-2; D gene: .; clone size: medium-sized; CDR3 DNA: TGTGCCAGCAGCCCAAGGAGGGGCGAGGGTAACTATGGCTACACCTTC; CDR3 protein: CASSPRRGEGNYGYTF
V gene: TRBV20-1; J gene: TRBJ1-2; D gene: TRBD1; clone size: .; CDR3 DNA: TGCAGTGCTGGTGGGGACAGGGCGTTCTTAAACTATGGCTACACCTTC; CDR3 protein: CSAGGDRAFLNYGYTF
V gene: TRBV7-6; J gene: TRBJ2-5; D gene: .; clone size: .; CDR3 DNA: TGTGCCAGCAGCTGGGAGGGGGAAGGGCAAGAGACCCAGTACTTC; CDR3 protein: CASSWEGEGQETQYF
V gene: TRBV5-1; J gene: TRBJ2-5; D gene: .; clone size: .; CDR3 DNA: TGCGCCAGCAGCTTGGCCTTCGAGCAGACCCAGTACTTC; CDR3 protein: CASSLAFEQTQYF
V gene: TRBV18; J gene: TRBJ1-2; D gene: .; clone size: .; CDR3 DNA: TGTGCCAGCTCACCACGAAGTATTGGAGGGGAGAGCTATGGCTACACCTTC; CDR3 protein: CASSPRSIGGESYGYTF
V gene: TRBV5-6; J gene: TRBJ1-5; D gene: TRBD1; clone size: .; CDR3 DNA: TGTGCCAGCAGCCTTGGCCAGGGGGCAGGTCAGCCCCAGCATTTT; CDR3 protein: CASSLGQGAGQPQHF
V gene: TRBV30; J gene: TRBJ1-2; D gene: .; clone size: .; CDR3 DNA: TGTGCCTGGAGTGTCTCAGGGCATGGCTACACCTTC; CDR3 protein: CAWSVSGHGYTF
V gene: TRBV3-1/TRBV3-2; J gene: TRBJ1-2; D gene: TRBD1; clone size: once; CDR3 DNA: TGTGCCAGCAGCCAAGGATTTAATTCGGTCCCCGGGACAGACTATGGCTACACCTTC; CDR3 protein: CASSQGFNSVPGTDYGYTF
V gene: TRBV15; J gene: TRBJ2-3; D gene: .; clone size: .; CDR3 DNA: TGTGCCACCAGCAGAGATAGGGGTCACACAGATACGCAGTATTTT; CDR3 protein: CATSRDRGHTDTQYF
V gene: TRBV30; J gene: TRBJ2-1; D gene: TRBD2; clone size: .; CDR3 DNA: TGTGCCTGGAGATTCCTAGCGGGGACGAACAATGAGCAGTTCTTC; CDR3 protein: CAWRFLAGTNNEQFF
V gene: TRBV5-4; J gene: TRBJ1-3; D gene: .; clone size: .; CDR3 DNA: TGTGCCAGCAGCTCGACCAGGGGAAACACCATATATTTT; CDR3 protein: CASSSTRGNTIYF
V gene: TRBV11-3; J gene: TRBJ2-3; D gene: TRBD2; clone size: .; CDR3 DNA: TGTGCCAGCAGCTTAGGGACCTCAGCGGGGGGGCCAGATACGCAGTATTTT; CDR3 protein: CASSLGTSAGGPDTQYF
V gene: TRBV2; J gene: TRBJ2-7; D gene: TRBD2; clone size: few; CDR3 DNA: TGTGCCAGCTGCGTCGCTAGCGGAGCCTACGAGCAGTACTTC; CDR3 protein: CASCVASGAYEQYF
V gene: TRBV4-2; J gene: TRBJ2-1; D gene: .; clone size: .; CDR3 DNA: TGTGCCAGCAGCCAAGTTGGATGGGGGGAAAGCTCCTACAATGAGCAGTTCTTC; CDR3 protein: CASSQVGWGESSYNEQFF
V gene: TRBV7-2; J gene: TRBJ2-7; D gene: TRBD2; clone size: .; CDR3 DNA: TGTGCCAGCAGCTTAGTACTAGCGGGGGCGGGGTACGAGCAGTACTTC; CDR3 protein: CASSLVLAGAGYEQYF
V gene: TRBV7-3; J gene: TRBJ2-3; D gene: TRBD2; clone size: .; CDR3 DNA: TGTGCCAGCAGCTTTAGACTAGCGGGGATAAAAGATACGCAGTATTTT; CDR3 protein: CASSFRLAGIKDTQYF
V gene: TRBV11-2; J gene: TRBJ2-1; D gene: TRBD2; clone size: .; CDR3 DNA: TGTGCCAGCAGCCCCGAGCTAGCGGGCTTTAATGAGCAGTTCTTC; CDR3 protein: CASSPELAGFNEQFF
V gene: TRBV6-5; J gene: TRBJ1-6; D gene: .; clone size: .; CDR3 DNA: TGTGCCAGCAGGGTGGGGGGAAACTATAATTCACCCCTCCACTTT; CDR3 protein: CASRVGGNYNSPLHF
V gene: TRBV4-1; J gene: TRBJ1-2; D gene: .; clone size: .; CDR3 DNA: TGCGCCAGCAGTTTAGCACAGGGAGACTATGGCTACACCTTC; CDR3 protein: CASSLAQGDYGYTF
V gene: TRBV7-9; J gene: TRBJ2-7; D gene: TRBD1; clone size: .; CDR3 DNA: TGTGCCAGCAGCTTTGAGGGGGCGAGCGAGCAGTACTTC; CDR3 protein: CASSFEGASEQYF
V gene: TRBV30; J gene: TRBJ2-2; D gene: .; clone size: .; CDR3 DNA: TGTGCCGGAAACCGGGGGGCCCCCGGGGAGCTGTTTTTT; CDR3 protein: CAGNRGAPGELFF
V gene: TRBV2; J gene: TRBJ1-2; D gene: .; clone size: .; CDR3 DNA: TGTGCCAGCACCCCCAGGGTGTCCTATGGCTACACCTTC; CDR3 protein: CASTPRVSYGYTF
V gene: TRBV10-3; J gene: TRBJ1-5; D gene: TRBD1; clone size: .; CDR3 DNA: TGTGCCATCAGTAGGGAGGACAGGGGAGAGGGCCAGCCCCAGCATTTT; CDR3 protein: CAISREDRGEGQPQHF
V gene: TRBV6-6; J gene: TRBJ2-7; D gene: .; clone size: few; CDR3 DNA: TGTGCCAGCAGTTTTACAGGAGCCTACGAGCAGTACTTC; CDR3 protein: CASSFTGAYEQYF
V gene: TRBV25-1; J gene: TRBJ2-5; D gene: TRBD1; clone size: few; CDR3 DNA: TGTGCCGCCCGGGACAGGATGGTGGAGACCCAGTACTTC; CDR3 protein: CAARDRMVETQYF
V gene: TRBV2; J gene: TRBJ1-5; D gene: TRBD1; clone size: .; CDR3 DNA: TGTGCCAGCAGTGACCGGGACAGGGCGAATCAGCCCCAGCATTTT; CDR3 protein: CASSDRDRANQPQHF
V gene: TRBV6-6; J gene: TRBJ2-5; D gene: TRBD2; clone size: .; CDR3 DNA: TGTGCCAGCAGTTACAACCTAGCGGGGAACCAAGAGACCCAGTACTTC; CDR3 protein: CASSYNLAGNQETQYF
V gene: TRBV4-3; J gene: TRBJ2-7; D gene: TRBD1; clone size: many; CDR3 DNA: TGCGCCAGCAGCCAAGAGTGGACAGGGCTATCCTACGAGCAGTACTTC; CDR3 protein: CASSQEWTGLSYEQYF
V gene: TRBV5-6; J gene: TRBJ2-1; D gene: .; clone size: .; CDR3 DNA: TGTGCCAGCAGCTTGTTGGGGGCCGCCCTTTACAATGAGCAGTTCTTC; CDR3 protein: CASSLLGAALYNEQFF
V gene: TRBV29-1; J gene: TRBJ2-2; D gene: .; clone size: .; CDR3 DNA: TGCAGCGTTGGGGGCAGCACCGGGGAGCTGTTTTTT; CDR3 protein: CSVGGSTGELFF
V gene: TRBV19; J gene: TRBJ2-1; D gene: TRBD2; clone size: .; CDR3 DNA: TGTGCCAGTAGTAGATCCGGGACTAGTAATGAGCAGTTCTTC; CDR3 protein: CASSRSGTSNEQFF
V gene: TRBV29-1; J gene: TRBJ1-5; D gene: TRBD1; clone size: .; CDR3 DNA: TGCAGCGTACGACAGGGTAGCAATCAGCCCCAGCATTTT; CDR3 protein: CSVRQGSNQPQHF
V gene: TRBV5-1; J gene: TRBJ1-1; D gene: .; clone size: .; CDR3 DNA: TGCGCCAGCAGCTTGGGGCAGGTCGCCACTGAAGCTTTCTTT; CDR3 protein: CASSLGQVATEAFF
V gene: TRBV9; J gene: TRBJ2-6; D gene: .; clone size: .; CDR3 DNA: TGTGCCAGCAGCGTAGCTACAGGGTCTGGGGCCAACGTCCTGACTTTC; CDR3 protein: CASSVATGSGANVLTF